This TCR beta chain was observed in a study of CD8 T cells in ankylosing spondylitis. Germline V gives CDR1 SGHDT, CDR2 YYEEEE. This CDR3 has 13 residues. Trimming cost V 7 bases and J 5 bases, with 15 bases left between them. With regard to this clonotype: No antigen is known for it.

Study results and caveats: Disease-linked clones reportedly concentrated significantly in matched ankylosing spondylitis synovial fluid. Past research had described some motif variants in reactive arthritis synovial fluid and blood. Disease-linked clones, CD8+, were relatively rare in peripheral blood.

Using quantitative 5'-RACE with molecular barcodes, the authors made TCR beta libraries. TCRdb called the 5' RACE reads again in MiXCR, with one record for every CDR3 protein. The sample comprises under 200,000 distinct CDR3 sequences, around 9.6% of which are singletons, and around 16% rests with the top ten. The V and J genes are TRBV5-6 and TRBJ1-1, with no clear D. The sequence was obtained from a female donor with ankylosing spondylitis or in good health (not recorded which). Sample: blood, either unsorted or a sorted T cell fraction (not recorded which). CDR3 in DNA: TGTGCCAGCGAAGTGCAGACCGCGACTGAAGCTTTCTTT. Protein: CASEVQTATEAFF.